This T cell receptor (beta chain) was sequenced for a study of early stage breast cancer tumors. Germline assignment: CDR1 LNHDA and CDR2 SQIVND (reference sequence). This CDR3 comprises 16 residues. Trimming took 6 bases from V and 0 from J; bases not matched to a gene: 3. Using immunoSEQ multiplex PCR, the repertoire was profiled, and TCRdb retains in-frame clones only, with some absent. The table records 25,000 to 35,000 clones, 80% of them present only once. The chain recombines TRBV19 with TRBJ2-2; TRBD2 aligns across 11 bases. Sequenced input: blood. This TCR was recovered from a person between 55 and 69 years old with breast cancer. The CDR3 sequence: CASSWTSGSNTGELFF. DNA of the CDR3: TGTGCCAGTAGCTGGACTAGCGGGTCGAACACCGGGGAGCTGTTTTTT.